The 19 T cell receptor beta chains listed next were all sequenced from one sample in a study of technical replicates of blood from several donors. The method was immunoSEQ multiplex PCR; TCRdb's version includes in-frame clones alone and lacks a portion of them. The sample has about 68,000 clones; roughly 97% are singletons. The sequenced sample was T cells isolated from PBMCs. These receptor sequences come from a human donor in good health.

The V gene is TRBV2, the J gene TRBJ1-1; D perhaps matches TRBD1 (6 bases). CDR3 size: 13 residues. Trimming took off 8 bases at V and 0 bases at J, with 10 bases between the two ends. The germline V gene has CDR1 SNHLY and CDR2 FYNNEI. The CDR3 sequence is CASGGQMNTEAFF. The CDR3 DNA follows: TGTGCCAGCGGGGGACAAATGAACACTGAAGCTTTCTTT.

This chain uses TRBV9 with TRBJ2-7, with 8 positions matching TRBD1. The CDR3 has 15 amino acids. V lost 1 base to trimming and J lost 6 bases; unmatched junction nucleotides: 9. Germline V gene lookup returns CDR1 SGDLS and CDR2 YYNGEE. This CDR3 reads CASSVSTGVPPEQYF. The CDR3 DNA is TGTGCCAGCAGCGTATCGACAGGGGTCCCCCCCGAGCAGTACTTC.

The chain uses TRBV5-4 and TRBJ2-1; D is unresolved. V dropped 4 bases and J dropped 0 bases, with 14 bases sitting between them. The CDR3 loop spans 16 amino acids. CDR1 is SGHNT, CDR2 YYREEE, per germline (reference sequence). In DNA, the CDR3 is TGTGCCAGCAGCACACCCGGCGGTCTCTCCTACAATGAGCAGTTCTTC. It specifies CASSTPGGLSYNEQFF.

This chain joins TRBV18 and TRBJ1-1; D remains unclear. Germline V gene lookup returns CDR1 KGHSH and CDR2 LQKENI. The CDR3 runs 13 residues. V was shortened by 5 bases and J by 3 bases, with 10 bases between the two germline ends. CDR3 in amino acids: CASSGEGYTEAFF. Here the CDR3 DNA reads TGTGCCAGCTCAGGGGAGGGCTACACTGAAGCTTTCTTT.

The chain employs TRBV19 and TRBJ1-1; the D gene is possibly TRBD1 (5 bases). CDR3 length: 12 residues. V was pared by 3 bases and J by 5 bases, with 7 bases between. Germline CDR1 LNHDA, CDR2 SQIVND (reference sequence). The DNA for the CDR3 is TGTGCCAGTAGTATTGCAGGGACTGAAGCTTTCTTT. This sequence encodes CASSIAGTEAFF.

The CDR3 loop reads CASSSQGGYEQYF. Written as DNA, the CDR3 is TGCGCCAGCAGCTCACAAGGGGGCTACGAGCAGTACTTC. This chain uses TRBV5-1 with TRBJ2-7; TRBD1 might be the D (6 bases). The CDR3 spans 13 residues. Trimming took off 3 bases at V and 3 bases at J, with 10 bases between the two ends. Germline loops: CDR1 SGHRS, CDR2 YFSETQ.

The chain employs TRBV10-1 and TRBJ2-1, with a possible D match to TRBD1 (6 bases). The germline V and J ends were trimmed by 2 bases and 4 bases, with 9 bases remaining between them. Germline V lookup: CDR1 WNHNN, CDR2 SYGVQD (reference sequence). The CDR3 is made up of 14 amino acids. This chain's CDR3 is CASSELQGYNEQFF. The CDR3 DNA reads TGCGCCAGCAGTGAGCTCCAGGGGTACAATGAGCAGTTCTTC.

The gene calls are TRBV28 and TRBJ1-5; 9 bases agree with TRBD1. The CDR3 runs to 14 residues. V shed 9 bases, J shed 4 bases, and the junction held 7 bases outside the gene matches. CDR1 MDHEN and CDR2 SYDVKM come from the germline V gene. The CDR3 DNA reads TGTGCCAGTAGGGACAGGGTTTATAATCAGCCCCAGCATTTT. Amino acids: CASRDRVYNQPQHF. Variable domain in full (rest from reference TRBV28 and TRBJ1-5): DVKVTQSSRYLVKRTGEKVFLECVQDMDHENMFWYRQDPGLGLRLIYFSYDVKMKEKGDIPEGYSVSREKKERFSLILESASTNQTSMYLCASRDRVYNQPQHFGDGTRLSIL.

The V call is TRBV5-6, the J call TRBJ1-4; 7 bases align to TRBD1. Unmatched junction bases numbered 3, after V lost 4 bases and J lost 3 bases. The length of the CDR3 is 14 residues. Germline CDR1 is SGHDT and CDR2 is YYEEEE. The CDR3 DNA is TGTGCCAGCAGCCTGACAGGGTCTAATGAAAAACTGTTTTTT. Translated: CASSLTGSNEKLFF.

V usage is TRBV4-1 and J usage is TRBJ2-1; D is uncertain. Germline assignment: CDR1 MGHRA and CDR2 YSYEKL. The CDR3 consists of 15 residues. Between the trimmed V and J ends, which lost 1 base and 3 bases, there was a span of 10 bases. The CDR3 region has the DNA TGCGCCAGCAGCCAAGGGAGCGAGCACTACAATGAGCAGTTCTTC. Translating it yields CASSQGSEHYNEQFF.

This clone was seen a single time. The J gene is TRBJ2-7, the V gene TRBV19; 11 bases fit TRBD2. This CDR3 has 19 amino acids. V lost 8 bases, J lost 4 bases, and 22 bases stayed unmatched. The germline CDR1 and CDR2 sequences are LNHDA and SQIVND (reference sequence). The CDR3 DNA is TGTGCCAGTTACGGATTTTCCGGGACTAGCGGAAGAGGAGTGTACGAGCAGTACTTC. Translation: CASYGFSGTSGRGVYEQYF.

The chain combines TRBV5-5 with TRBJ1-1; 8 bases map to TRBD1. V gave up 2 bases and J gave up 10 bases; unmatched junction bases: 16. The germline gives CDR1 SGHKS, CDR2 YYEKEE (reference sequence). The CDR3 sequence is 16 residues long. The CDR3 region is CASSLRTGQAFSGAFF. The CDR3 DNA sequence: TGTGCCAGCAGCTTAAGAACGGGACAGGCCTTTTCGGGAGCTTTCTTT.

The rearrangement links TRBV7-9 to TRBJ2-1; D not resolved. The CDR3 loop spans 13 amino acids. Trimming pared 4 bases from V and 5 bases from J, leaving 9 bases between. Germline V gene sequence: CDR1 SEHNR, CDR2 FQNEAQ (reference sequence). The CDR3 reads CASSSGTDNEQFF. As DNA, the CDR3 is TGTGCCAGCAGCTCAGGAACTGACAATGAGCAGTTCTTC. Filled out from reference TRBV7-9 and TRBJ2-1, the complete variable domain reads DTGVSQNPRHKITKRGQNVTFRCDPISEHNRLYWYRQTLGQGPEFLTYFQNEAQLEKSRLLSDRFSAERPKGSFSTLEIQRTEQGDSAMYLCASSSGTDNEQFFGPGTRLTVL.

This clone was counted once. V usage is TRBV9 and J usage is TRBJ1-2, with 7 bases identical to TRBD1. The CDR3 has 14 residues. Germline CDR1 and CDR2: SGDLS and YYNGEE. The trim removed 3 bases at V and 6 bases at J, leaving 8 bases unmatched. The CDR3 region is CASSGSQGGHGYTF. In DNA form, the CDR3 reads TGTGCCAGCAGCGGGTCCCAGGGGGGTCATGGCTACACCTTC.

This sequence joins TRBV20-1 and TRBJ1-2; D is unclear. Trimming shortened V by 3 bases and J by 5 bases, and 7 bases separated the two germline ends. From germline, CDR1 is DFQATT and CDR2 SNEGSKA (reference sequence). The CDR3 loop spans 11 amino acids. CDR3 DNA: TGCAGTGCTAGCAGGCAGTATGGCTACACCTTC. Protein sequence: CSASRQYGYTF.

This sequence joins TRBV7-9 and TRBJ2-7; 8 positions agree with TRBD1. Unmatched junction bases numbered 0, after V lost 3 bases and J lost 5 bases. Germline CDR1 reads SEHNR; CDR2 reads FQNEAQ (reference sequence). The CDR3 loop spans 12 amino acids. The CDR3, as DNA: TGTGCCAGCAGCTTGACAGGGGACGAGCAGTACTTC. It codes for CASSLTGDEQYF.

The V call is TRBV6-6, the J call TRBJ1-3; no clear D gene. Trimming stripped 1 base from V and 7 bases from J, with 8 bases between. Germline values: CDR1 MNHNY, CDR2 SVGAGI (reference sequence). The CDR3 loop spans 13 amino acids. In DNA form, the CDR3 reads TGTGCCAGCAGTTACTTTTTACAGAACACCATATATTTT. Protein product: CASSYFLQNTIYF.

The V gene is TRBV7-6, the J gene TRBJ1-4; 11 bases match TRBD1. Trimming cost V 3 bases and J 2 bases; bases outside gene matches: 2. The CDR3 sequence is 16 residues long. The germline V gene encodes CDR1 SGHVS and CDR2 FNYEAQ. This CDR3 is CASSFRTGGTNEKLFF. As DNA, the CDR3 is TGTGCCAGCAGCTTCCGGACAGGGGGCACTAATGAAAAACTGTTTTTT. The full variable domain, completed using reference TRBV7-6 and TRBJ1-4, is GAGVSQSPRYKVTKRGQDVALRCDPISGHVSLYWYRQALGQGPEFLTYFNYEAQQDKSGLPNDRFSAERPEGSISTLTIQRTEQRDSAMYRCASSFRTGGTNEKLFFGSGTQLSVL.

The gene calls are TRBV18 and TRBJ2-1, with 10 bases that match TRBD2. This CDR3 has 16 residues. J gave up 7 bases and V 0 bases, and 6 bases lay outside the gene matches. The germline CDR1 and CDR2 sequences are KGHSH and LQKENI. DNA for the CDR3: TGTGCCAGCTCACCACCCTTCAGCGGGAGGGGAAATGAGCAGTTCTTC. It encodes CASSPPFSGRGNEQFF. Complete variable domain (other parts from reference TRBV18 and TRBJ2-1): NAGVMQNPRHLVRRRGQEARLRCSPMKGHSHVYWYRQLPEEGLKFMVYLQKENIIDESGMPKERFSAEFPKEGPSILRIQQVVRGDSAAYFCASSPPFSGRGNEQFFGPGTRLTVL.